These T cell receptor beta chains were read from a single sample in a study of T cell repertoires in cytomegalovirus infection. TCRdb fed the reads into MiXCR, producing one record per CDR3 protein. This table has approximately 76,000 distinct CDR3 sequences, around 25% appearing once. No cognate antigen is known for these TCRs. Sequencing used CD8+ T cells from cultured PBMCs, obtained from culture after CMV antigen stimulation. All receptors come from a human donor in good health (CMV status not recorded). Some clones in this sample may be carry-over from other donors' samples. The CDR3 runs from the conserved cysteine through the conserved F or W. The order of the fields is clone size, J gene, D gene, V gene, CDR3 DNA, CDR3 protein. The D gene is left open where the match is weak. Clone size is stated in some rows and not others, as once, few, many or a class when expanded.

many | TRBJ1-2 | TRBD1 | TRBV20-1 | TGCAGTGCCCCGAGGGGAACGGGACAGGGGAAAGGCTACACCTTC | CSAPRGTGQGKGYTF
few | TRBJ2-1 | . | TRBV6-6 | TGTGCCAGCAGTCCCCAGGGGGGGGCTAGGAATGAGCAGTTCTTC | CASSPQGGARNEQFF
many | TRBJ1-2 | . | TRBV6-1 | TGTGCCAGCAGAGAATCGCAGGGTGGCTACACCTTC | CASRESQGGYTF
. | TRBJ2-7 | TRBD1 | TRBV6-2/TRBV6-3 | TGTGCCAGCAGTGTACCCGGGACAGGGGGATACGAGCAGTACTTC | CASSVPGTGGYEQYF
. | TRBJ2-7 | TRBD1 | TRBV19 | TGTGCCAGTAGCCCCCCCGGGACAGGCCTTTCGCAGTACTTC | CASSPPGTGLSQYF
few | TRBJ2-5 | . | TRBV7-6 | TGTGCCAGCAGCCCCTTACGCGGACCTCAAGAGACCCAGTACTTC | CASSPLRGPQETQYF
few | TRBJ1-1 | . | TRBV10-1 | TGCGCCAGCAGTGTAGGGCAGCTGGGATATGAAGCTTTCTTT | CASSVGQLGYEAFF
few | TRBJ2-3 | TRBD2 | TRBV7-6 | TGTGCCAGCAGGGGACTAGCGGGGGGGCTTCGGGTAGATACGCAGTATTTT | CASRGLAGGLRVDTQYF
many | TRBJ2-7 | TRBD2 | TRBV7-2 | TGTGCCAGCAGCCTGGGACTAGCGGGGAGCTACGAGCAGTACTTC | CASSLGLAGSYEQYF
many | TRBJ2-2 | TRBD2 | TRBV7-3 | TGTGCCAGCAGCATCGGGACTAGCGGGGTAGCCGGGGAGCTGTTTTTT | CASSIGTSGVAGELFF
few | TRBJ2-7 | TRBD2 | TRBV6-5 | TGTGCCAGCAGTTCGCTAGCGGGGGGCTCCTACGAGCAGTACTTC | CASSSLAGGSYEQYF
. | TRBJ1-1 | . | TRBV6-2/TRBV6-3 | TGTGCCAGCAGCCTACTGACAGCGGGACAAGAGAACACTGAAGCTTTCTTT | CASSLLTAGQENTEAFF
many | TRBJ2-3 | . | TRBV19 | TGTGCCAGTAGTACCTTGATGAACCCTAGCACAGATACGCAGTATTTT | CASSTLMNPSTDTQYF
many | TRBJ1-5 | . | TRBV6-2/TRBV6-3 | TGTGCCAGCAGTTTTACAGGGCCTCGGAACAATCAGCCCCAGCATTTT | CASSFTGPRNNQPQHF
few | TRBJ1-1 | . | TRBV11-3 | TGTGCCAGCAGCTACGCGGACCGCACTGAAGCTTTCTTT | CASSYADRTEAFF
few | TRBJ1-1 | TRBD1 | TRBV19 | TGTGCCAGAGTAGGGACAGGTATAATGAGGGCTGAAGCTTTCTTT | CARVGTGIMRAEAFF
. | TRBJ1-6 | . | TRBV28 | TGTGCCAGCAGTTTTTACCTTAATTCACCCCTCCACTTT | CASSFYLNSPLHF
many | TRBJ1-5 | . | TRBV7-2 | TGTGCCAGCAGCTTAGAAGGGATGTTATACAATCAGCCCCAGCATTTT | CASSLEGMLYNQPQHF
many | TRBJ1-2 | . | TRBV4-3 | TGCGCCAGCAGCCACGGGGAGGGGGGGGCAGACTATGGCTACACCTTC | CASSHGEGGADYGYTF
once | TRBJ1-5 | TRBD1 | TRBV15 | TGTGCCACCAGCAGGACTAGGGGACAGGGACCTATGCTGTCCCAGCCCCAGCATTTT | CATSRTRGQGPMLSQPQHF
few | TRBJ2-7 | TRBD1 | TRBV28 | TGTGCCAGCAGTTTCCTCTTTCCAGGGGGAAGCTCCTACGAGCAGTACTTC | CASSFLFPGGSSYEQYF
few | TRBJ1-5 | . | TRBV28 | TGTGCCAGCAGTTCGCCGTTTCAAAATAGCAATCAGCCCCAGCATTTT | CASSSPFQNSNQPQHF
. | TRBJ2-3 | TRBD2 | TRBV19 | TGTGCCAGTAGTATAGGGGGCGGGGGGGAATTTCGGCGCACAGATACGCAGTATTTT | CASSIGGGGEFRRTDTQYF